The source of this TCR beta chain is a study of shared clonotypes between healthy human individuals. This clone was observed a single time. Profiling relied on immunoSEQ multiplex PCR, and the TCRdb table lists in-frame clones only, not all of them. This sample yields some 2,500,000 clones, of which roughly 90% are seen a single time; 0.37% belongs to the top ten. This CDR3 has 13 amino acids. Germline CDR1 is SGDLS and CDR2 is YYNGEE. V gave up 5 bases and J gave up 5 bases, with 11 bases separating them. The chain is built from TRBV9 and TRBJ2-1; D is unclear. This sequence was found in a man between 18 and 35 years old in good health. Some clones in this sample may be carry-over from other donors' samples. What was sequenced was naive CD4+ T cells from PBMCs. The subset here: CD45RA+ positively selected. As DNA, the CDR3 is TGTGCCAGCAGAGGTCCCCGCCACAATGAGCAGTTCTTC. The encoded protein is CASRGPRHNEQFF.